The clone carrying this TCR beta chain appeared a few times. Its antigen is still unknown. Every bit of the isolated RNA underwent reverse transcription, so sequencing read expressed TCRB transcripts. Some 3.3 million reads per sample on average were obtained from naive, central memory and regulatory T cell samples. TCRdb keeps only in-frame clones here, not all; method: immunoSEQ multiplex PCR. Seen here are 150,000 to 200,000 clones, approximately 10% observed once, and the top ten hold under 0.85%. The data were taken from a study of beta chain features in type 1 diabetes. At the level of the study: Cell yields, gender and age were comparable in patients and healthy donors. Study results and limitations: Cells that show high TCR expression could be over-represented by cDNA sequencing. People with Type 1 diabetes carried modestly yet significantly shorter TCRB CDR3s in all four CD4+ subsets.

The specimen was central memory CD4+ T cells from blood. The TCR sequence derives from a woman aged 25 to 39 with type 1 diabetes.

The CDR3 region has the DNA TGTGCCAGCAGCCTCCTGGACAGTAGGGGGAAACTGTTTTTT. This codes for CASSLLDSRGKLFF. The genes are TRBV7-9 and TRBJ1-4; a possible D gene is TRBD1 (6 bases). Germline V gene lookup returns CDR1 SEHNR and CDR2 FQNEAQ (reference sequence). The CDR3 sequence is 14 residues long. The V end was cut by 5 bases, the J end by 11 bases, with 18 bases between.